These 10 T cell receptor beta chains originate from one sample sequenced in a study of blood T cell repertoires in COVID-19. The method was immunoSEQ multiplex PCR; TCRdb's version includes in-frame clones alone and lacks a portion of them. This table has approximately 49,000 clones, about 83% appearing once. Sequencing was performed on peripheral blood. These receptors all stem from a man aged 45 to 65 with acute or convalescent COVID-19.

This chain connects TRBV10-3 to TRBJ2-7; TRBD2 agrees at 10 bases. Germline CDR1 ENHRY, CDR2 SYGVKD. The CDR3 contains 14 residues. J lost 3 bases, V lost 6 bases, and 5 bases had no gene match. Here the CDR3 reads CAIRGTSVGYEQYF. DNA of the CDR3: TGTGCCATCAGGGGGACTAGCGTTGGCTACGAGCAGTACTTC.

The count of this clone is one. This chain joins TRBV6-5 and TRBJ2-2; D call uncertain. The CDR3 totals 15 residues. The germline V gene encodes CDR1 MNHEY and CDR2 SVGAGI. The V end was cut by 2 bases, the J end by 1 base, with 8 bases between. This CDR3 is CASSYRNRNTGELFF. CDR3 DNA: TGTGCCAGCAGTTACCGAAACAGGAACACCGGGGAGCTGTTTTTT.

CDR3 DNA sequence: TGTGCCAGCAGCTTGGACTCCAGGGGAAGCTATGGCTACACCTTC. Translated: CASSLDSRGSYGYTF. The chain joins TRBV5-7 to TRBJ1-2; possibly TRBD1 for D (6 bases). TRBV5-7 is placed among ORFs of uncertain function. CDR3 length: 15 residues. Between the trimmed V and J ends, which lost 0 bases and 4 bases, there was a span of 13 bases.

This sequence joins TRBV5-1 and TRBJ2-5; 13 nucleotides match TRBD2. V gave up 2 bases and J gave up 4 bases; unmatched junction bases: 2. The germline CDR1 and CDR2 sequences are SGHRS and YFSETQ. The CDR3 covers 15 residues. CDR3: CASSLLAGGPETQYF. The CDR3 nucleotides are TGCGCCAGCAGCTTACTAGCGGGGGGGCCAGAGACCCAGTACTTC.

CDR3 protein: CASSQVQMNTEAFF. The DNA for the CDR3 is TGCGCCAGCAGCCAGGTCCAGATGAACACTGAAGCTTTCTTT. V and J are TRBV4-1 and TRBJ1-1, with D unclear. Trimming removed 3 bases from V and 0 bases from J, with 8 bases in between. The CDR3 extends over 14 amino acids. Per the germline V gene, CDR1 is MGHRA and CDR2 is YSYEKL.

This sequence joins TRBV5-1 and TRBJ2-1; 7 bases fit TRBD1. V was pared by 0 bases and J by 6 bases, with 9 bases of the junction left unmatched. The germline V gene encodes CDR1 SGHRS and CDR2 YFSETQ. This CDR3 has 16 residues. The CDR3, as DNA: TGCGCCAGCAGCTTGGTTAGTAGACAGGGTGTCAATGAGCAGTTCTTC. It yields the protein CASSLVSRQGVNEQFF.

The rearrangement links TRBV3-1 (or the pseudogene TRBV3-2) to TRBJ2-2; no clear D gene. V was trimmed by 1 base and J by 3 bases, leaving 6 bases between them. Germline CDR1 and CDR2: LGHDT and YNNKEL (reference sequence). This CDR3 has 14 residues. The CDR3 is CASSQAPDTGELFF. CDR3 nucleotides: TGTGCCAGCAGCCAAGCTCCTGACACCGGGGAGCTGTTTTTT.

The CDR3 DNA reads as TGCGCCAGCAGCTTGGAAGACAGGGTCACTGAAGCTTTCTTT. Translating gives CASSLEDRVTEAFF. This chain uses TRBV5-1 with TRBJ1-1, with TRBD1 matching over 7 bases. The CDR3 runs to 14 residues. V gave up 0 bases and J gave up 4 bases; unmatched junction bases: 3. The germline CDR1 and CDR2 sequences are SGHRS and YFSETQ.

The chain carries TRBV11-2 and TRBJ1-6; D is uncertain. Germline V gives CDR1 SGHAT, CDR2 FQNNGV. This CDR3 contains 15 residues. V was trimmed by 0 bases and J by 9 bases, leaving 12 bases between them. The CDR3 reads CASSLDMAPPSPLHF. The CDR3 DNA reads TGTGCCAGCAGCTTAGATATGGCACCACCTTCACCCCTCCACTTT.

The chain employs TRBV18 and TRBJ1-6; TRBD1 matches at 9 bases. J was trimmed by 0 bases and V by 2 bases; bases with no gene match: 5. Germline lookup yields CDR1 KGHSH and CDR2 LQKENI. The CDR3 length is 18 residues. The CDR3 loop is CASSPGGQGSSYNSPLHF. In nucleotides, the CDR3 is TGTGCCAGCTCACCAGGGGGACAGGGCAGCTCCTATAATTCACCCCTCCACTTT.